Each of the 20 T cell receptor beta chains below was sequenced from the same sample in a study of cytomegalovirus exposure and HLA in healthy donors. The PCR was carried out with 60 Vbeta primers and 13 Jbeta primers. Repertoires were generated with immunoSEQ multiplex PCR, while TCRdb's copy carries only in-frame clones and drops some. Here the sample spans roughly 120,000 clones, 65% being singletons. Sequenced sample: PBMCs. The source of these receptors is a woman between 35 and 50 years old in good health and CMV-seropositive.

The chain joins TRBV29-1 to TRBJ1-1; the D gene is possibly TRBD1 (6 bases). Trimming took 6 bases from V and 4 from J, leaving 15 bases between them. Germline values: CDR1 SQVTM, CDR2 ANQGSEA. The CDR3 extends over 13 amino acids. The CDR3 protein is CSVTTGLGTEAFF. The CDR3 DNA reads as TGCAGCGTGACTACAGGGTTAGGCACTGAAGCTTTCTTT. Complete variable domain (other parts from reference TRBV29-1 and TRBJ1-1): SAVISQKPSRDICQRGTSLTIQCQVDSQVTMMFWYRQQPGQSLTLIATANQGSEATYESGFVIDKFPISRPNLTFSTLTVSNMSPEDSSIYLCSVTTGLGTEAFFGQGTRLTVV.

The V call is TRBV7-8, the J call TRBJ2-3; a weak D match, TRBD1 (6 bases). Germline V lookup: CDR1 SGHVS, CDR2 FQNEAQ. The V end lost 4 bases, the J end lost 10 bases, and 12 bases lay between the germline ends. The CDR3 loop spans 12 amino acids. CDR3 in DNA: TGTGCCAGCAGCTACTCAGGGGAAGCGCAGTATTTT. Its translation is CASSYSGEAQYF.

This clone occurred a few times. This chain connects TRBV4-3 to TRBJ1-1; unclear D gene. The CDR3 is made up of 18 amino acids. Germline CDR1 reads LGHNA; CDR2 reads YSLEER. Trimming took off 0 bases at V and 6 bases at J, with 23 bases between the two ends. The CDR3 is CASSQEAEGADWFAEAFF. The CDR3 region has the DNA TGCGCCAGCAGCCAAGAGGCCGAGGGCGCAGATTGGTTCGCTGAAGCTTTCTTT.

This chain uses TRBV7-9 with TRBJ2-3; 9 bases match TRBD2. CDR3 length: 16 amino acids. The ends lost 5 bases at V and 0 bases at J; junction bases unmatched: 6. Germline values: CDR1 SEHNR, CDR2 FQNEAQ (reference sequence). CDR3 nucleotides: TGTGCCAGCAGCACCCGACTAGCGGCTAGCACAGATACGCAGTATTTT. It specifies CASSTRLAASTDTQYF.

This clone was seen more than once but under ten times. The chain couples TRBV28 to TRBJ2-5; TRBD1 matches at 9 bases. The J segment lost 5 bases and the V segment lost 5 bases, leaving 15 bases of the junction unmatched. CDR3 length: 17 residues. Germline-derived CDR1 and CDR2 are MDHEN and SYDVKM. The CDR3 region has the DNA TGTGCCAGCAGTCCAGGCCCCGGACAGGGGAGGAAGGAGACCCAGTACTTC. Translated, it gives CASSPGPGQGRKETQYF.

This sequence joins TRBV4-2 and TRBJ2-1; 11 bases align to TRBD2. The CDR3 is made up of 16 amino acids. Germline V gene data show CDR1 as LGHNA and CDR2 as YNFKEQ. J lost 7 bases, V lost 0 bases, and 5 bases had no gene match. CDR3 coding DNA: TGTGCCAGCAGCCAAGATTTTGGGACTAGCGGAAATGAGCAGTTCTTC. Its translation: CASSQDFGTSGNEQFF.

J is TRBJ2-1 and V is TRBV19; 7 bases align to TRBD2. V shed 5 bases and J 4 bases; nucleotides not matched to a gene: 5. The germline V gene encodes CDR1 LNHDA and CDR2 SQIVND (reference sequence). The CDR3 is 14 residues long. DNA for the CDR3: TGTGCCAGTAGTGGGGGGACTATATACAATGAGCAGTTCTTC. Its translation: CASSGGTIYNEQFF.

The chain joins TRBV2 to TRBJ1-5, with a possible D match to TRBD1 (5 bases). Trimming left V 2 bases short and J 6 bases short, with 8 bases between. The length of the CDR3 is 13 residues. CDR1 is SNHLY, CDR2 FYNNEI, per germline. As DNA, the CDR3 is TGTGCCAGCAGTGAACAGGGCGCTCAGCCCCAGCATTTT. This encodes CASSEQGAQPQHF.

The V and J genes are TRBV27 and TRBJ2-7; 8 positions agree with TRBD1. Germline loops: CDR1 MNHEY, CDR2 SMNVEV (reference sequence). J was trimmed by 2 bases and V by 3 bases; bases with no gene match: 6. This CDR3 has 15 residues. The CDR3 nucleotides are TGTGCCAGCAGTTTCGGACAGGGATCCCCCTACGAGCAGTACTTC. Protein: CASSFGQGSPYEQYF.

The rearrangement joins TRBV4-3 to TRBJ2-7, with D perhaps TRBD1 (6 bases). The ends were cut back, 1 base at V and 3 bases at J, with 13 bases in the middle. CDR3 length: 15 residues. Germline V CDR1 and CDR2: LGHNA, YSLEER. For the CDR3, the DNA is TGCGCCAGCAGCCAAGGGGCAGGGGTCTACTACGAGCAGTACTTC. This codes for CASSQGAGVYYEQYF.

CDR3 nucleotides: TGTGCCATCAGTGAGTTGTTAGCCACAGATACGCAGTATTTT. Translated: CAISELLATDTQYF. The chain has TRBV10-3 and TRBJ2-3; D is uncertain. CDR3 length equals 14 residues. V gave up 1 base and J gave up 2 bases, with 7 bases separating them. Per the germline V gene, CDR1 is ENHRY and CDR2 is SYGVKD.

The rearrangement joins TRBV7-6 to TRBJ2-4, with D unresolved. There are 13 residues in the CDR3. Germline V lookup: CDR1 SGHVS, CDR2 FNYEAQ. V was shortened by 5 bases and J by 8 bases, with 13 bases between the two germline ends. CDR3 sequence: CASSPLLADIQYF. The CDR3 DNA follows: TGTGCCAGCAGCCCTCTACTTGCGGACATTCAGTACTTC.

This chain links TRBV30 with TRBJ2-5, with D maybe TRBD1 (6 bases). From germline, CDR1 is GTSNPN and CDR2 SVGIG (reference sequence). Trimming shortened V by 7 bases and J by 1 base, and 19 bases separated the two germline ends. The CDR3 is 15 amino acids. This CDR3 reads CASNRRGQFQETQYF. DNA for the CDR3: TGTGCCTCTAACCGACGAGGACAGTTCCAAGAGACCCAGTACTTC.

This chain connects TRBV27 to TRBJ2-5; 9 nucleotides match TRBD1. V was clipped by 4 bases and J by 7 bases; unmatched bases: 10. Germline V lookup: CDR1 MNHEY, CDR2 SMNVEV (reference sequence). CDR3 length: 15 amino acids. The CDR3 DNA is TGTGCCAGCAGTTCGACCGGGACAGGGATCGGGACCCAGTACTTC. This gives the protein CASSSTGTGIGTQYF.

This clone was seen only a few times. The chain has TRBV7-8 and TRBJ2-7; 7 bases fit TRBD1. The V gene's germline CDR1 is SGHVS and CDR2 FQNEAQ. With 5 bases clipped from V and 9 bases from J, the junction kept 10 bases outside the gene matches. The CDR3 contains 13 residues. CDR3 sequence reads: CASSETGARGQYF. The CDR3 bases are TGTGCCAGCAGCGAAACAGGGGCTAGGGGGCAGTACTTC. Together with reference TRBV7-8 and TRBJ2-7, the CDR3 gives the full variable domain: GAGVSQSPRYKVAKRGQDVALRCDPISGHVSLFWYQQALGQGPEFLTYFQNEAQLDKSGLPSDRFFAERPEGSVSTLKIQRTQQEDSAVYLCASSETGARGQYFGPGTRLTVT.

This chain joins TRBV7-3 and TRBJ2-3; 8 positions match TRBD2. This CDR3 has 16 residues. V was pared by 0 bases and J by 1 base, with 3 bases of the junction left unmatched. The V gene's germline CDR1 is SGHTA and CDR2 FQGTGA. In nucleotides, the CDR3 is TGTGCCAGCAGCTTAACGACTAGCGATCGCACAGATACGCAGTATTTT. Translating it yields CASSLTTSDRTDTQYF.

The chain joins TRBV12-5 to TRBJ2-1, with a tentative D call TRBD1 (7 bases). Germline CDR1 is LGHNT and CDR2 is FRNRAP. Between the trimmed V and J ends, which lost 2 bases and 4 bases, there was a span of 18 bases. The CDR3 length is 17 residues. CDR3 coding DNA: TGTGCTAGTGGTTTGTTTTTGGGGGGACAGTTATACAATGAGCAGTTCTTC. Its translation: CASGLFLGGQLYNEQFF.

Only a few counts were recorded for this clone. CDR3 in amino acids: CASSQEWPLQGTGELFF. DNA for the CDR3: TGCGCCAGCAGCCAAGAGTGGCCGCTGCAGGGTACCGGGGAGCTGTTTTTT. The chain is built from TRBV4-3 and TRBJ2-2; maybe TRBD1 (5 bases). The V and J ends lost 0 bases and 5 bases respectively, with 16 bases between them. CDR1 is LGHNA and CDR2 is YSLEER in the germline V gene. The CDR3 totals 17 residues.

The rearrangement joins TRBV5-4 to TRBJ2-5; D is perhaps TRBD1 (5 bases). The V gene's germline CDR1 is SGHNT and CDR2 YYREEE (reference sequence). This CDR3 contains 14 residues. The V end was cut by 0 bases, the J end by 6 bases, with 12 bases between. The CDR3 nucleotides read TGTGCCAGCAGCTTGGGGGGCGGCCCAAAGACCCAGTACTTC. It encodes CASSLGGGPKTQYF.

V usage is TRBV7-3 and J usage is TRBJ2-1, with 9 bases identical to TRBD2. The CDR3 runs to 15 residues. V was pared by 6 bases and J by 4 bases, with 7 bases of the junction left unmatched. Germline values: CDR1 SGHTA, CDR2 FQGTGA. The CDR3 here is CASSPLAGVYNEQFF. The CDR3 nucleotides are TGTGCCAGCAGTCCCTTAGCGGGAGTTTACAATGAGCAGTTCTTC.